What follows is one TCR beta chain and its context. Antigen: not known. The data were taken from a study of T-cell memory formation after mild COVID-19. Study outcomes and limitations: Day 15 to 85 contracting clones showed balanced CD4/CD8; later expanders leaned CD4+. Shrinking CD4+ clones were chiefly CM and EM; CD8+ ones were chiefly EMRA. Cross-reactive memory seemingly joined, as some responding clones were found in pre-infection memory.

TCRdb ran MiXCR on the 5' RACE reads and lists one entry per CDR3 protein. The repertoire holds roughly 450,000 distinct CDR3 sequences, with 15% to 20% as singletons. The germline CDR1 and CDR2 sequences are SGHRS and YFSETQ. V trimming: 4 bases; J trimming: 10 bases; junction bases outside the gene matches: 15. The CDR3 runs to 15 residues. The chain carries TRBV5-1 and TRBJ1-1; TRBD1 aligns across 8 bases. Sequenced: PBMCs or a T cell subset sorted from them (not recorded which). The TCR was taken from an adult woman who had mild COVID-19 (a few samples of this study predate the infection). Cell type and time point are not known. This chain's CDR3 is CASSPELSGGDRAFF. Written as DNA, the CDR3 is TGCGCCAGCAGCCCAGAGCTTTCAGGGGGCGACAGAGCTTTCTTT.